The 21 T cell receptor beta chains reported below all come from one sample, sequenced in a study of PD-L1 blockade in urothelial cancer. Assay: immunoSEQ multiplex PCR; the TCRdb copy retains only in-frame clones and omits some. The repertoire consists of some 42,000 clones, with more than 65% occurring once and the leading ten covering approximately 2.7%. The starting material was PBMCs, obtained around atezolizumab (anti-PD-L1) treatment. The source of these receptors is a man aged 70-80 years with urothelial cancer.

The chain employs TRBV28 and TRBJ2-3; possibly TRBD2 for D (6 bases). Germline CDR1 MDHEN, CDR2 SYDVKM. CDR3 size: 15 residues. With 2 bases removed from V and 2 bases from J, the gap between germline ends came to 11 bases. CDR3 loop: CASSLRERITDTQYF. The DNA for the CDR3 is TGTGCCAGCAGTTTACGGGAGCGGATCACAGATACGCAGTATTTT.

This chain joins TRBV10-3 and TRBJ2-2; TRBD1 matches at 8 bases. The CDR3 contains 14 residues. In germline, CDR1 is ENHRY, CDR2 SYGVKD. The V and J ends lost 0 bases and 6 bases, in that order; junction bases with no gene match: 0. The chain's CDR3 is CAISESGQAGELFF. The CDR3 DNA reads TGTGCCATCAGTGAGTCGGGACAGGCCGGGGAGCTGTTTTTT.

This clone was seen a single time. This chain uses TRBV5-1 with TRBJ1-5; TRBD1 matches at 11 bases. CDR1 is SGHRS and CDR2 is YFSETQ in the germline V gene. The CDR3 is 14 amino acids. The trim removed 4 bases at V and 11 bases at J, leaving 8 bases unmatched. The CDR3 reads CASSAGQGDSSQHF. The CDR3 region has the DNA TGCGCCAGCAGCGCGGGACAGGGGGATTCGTCCCAGCATTTT.

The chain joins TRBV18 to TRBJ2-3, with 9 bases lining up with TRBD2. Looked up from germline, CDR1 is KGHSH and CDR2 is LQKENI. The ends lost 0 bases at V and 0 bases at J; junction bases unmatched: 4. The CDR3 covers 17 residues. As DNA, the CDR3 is TGTGCCAGCTCACCACCGGTGCTAGCGGGGAGCACAGATACGCAGTATTTT. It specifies CASSPPVLAGSTDTQYF.

CDR3 amino acids: CASSVEAGSGQPQHF. In DNA, the CDR3 is TGTGCCAGCAGCGTTGAGGCAGGGTCAGGCCAGCCCCAGCATTTT. The chain joins TRBV28 to TRBJ1-5; maybe TRBD1 (5 bases). The CDR3 covers 15 residues. CDR1 and CDR2 (germline): MDHEN, SYDVKM. Deletions cut 6 bases from V and 7 bases from J, with 19 bases between.

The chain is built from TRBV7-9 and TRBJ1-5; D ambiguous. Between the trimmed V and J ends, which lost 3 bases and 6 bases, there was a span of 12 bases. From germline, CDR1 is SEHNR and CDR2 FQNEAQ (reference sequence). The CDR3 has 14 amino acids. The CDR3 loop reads CASSFGYLGQPQHF. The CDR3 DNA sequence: TGTGCCAGCAGCTTCGGTTACCTAGGTCAGCCCCAGCATTTT.

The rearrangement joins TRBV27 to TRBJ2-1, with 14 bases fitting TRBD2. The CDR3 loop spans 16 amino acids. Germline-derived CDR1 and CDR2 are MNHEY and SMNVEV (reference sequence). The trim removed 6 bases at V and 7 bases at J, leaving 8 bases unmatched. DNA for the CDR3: TGTGCCAGCAGGAAGGGGACTAGCGGGAGTGGTAATGAGCAGTTCTTC. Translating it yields CASRKGTSGSGNEQFF.

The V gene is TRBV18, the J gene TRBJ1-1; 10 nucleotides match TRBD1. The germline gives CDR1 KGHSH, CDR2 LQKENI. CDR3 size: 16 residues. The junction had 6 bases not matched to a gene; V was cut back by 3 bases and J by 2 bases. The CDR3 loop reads CASSPFGQGGNTEAFF. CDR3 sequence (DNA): TGTGCCAGCTCACCTTTCGGACAGGGGGGCAACACTGAAGCTTTCTTT.

The CDR3 region has the DNA TGTGCCAGCAGTCCCGGGACTAGCGGGAGGTCTCACGAGCAGTACTTC. Translation gives CASSPGTSGRSHEQYF. This rearrangement joins TRBV7-8 to TRBJ2-7; 15 bases agree with TRBD2. This CDR3 is built from 16 residues. The J segment lost 5 bases and the V segment lost 6 bases, leaving 8 bases of the junction unmatched. Germline-derived CDR1 and CDR2 are SGHVS and FQNEAQ.

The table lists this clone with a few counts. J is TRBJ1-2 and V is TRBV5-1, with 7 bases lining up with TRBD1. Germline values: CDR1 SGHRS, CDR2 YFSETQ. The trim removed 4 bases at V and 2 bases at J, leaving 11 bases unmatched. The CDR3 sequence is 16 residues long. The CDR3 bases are TGCGCCAGCAGCCCCGGACAGGACCGATGGAACTATGGCTACACCTTC. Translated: CASSPGQDRWNYGYTF.

CDR3: CASSPREDYGYTF. The CDR3 coding sequence is TGTGCCAGCTCACCAAGGGAGGACTATGGCTACACCTTC. The V gene is TRBV18, the J gene TRBJ1-2; D is unresolved. V dropped 2 bases and J dropped 3 bases, with 7 bases sitting between them. The CDR3 spans 13 residues. Germline V lookup: CDR1 KGHSH, CDR2 LQKENI. The whole variable domain, remainder taken from reference TRBV18 and TRBJ1-2, is NAGVMQNPRHLVRRRGQEARLRCSPMKGHSHVYWYRQLPEEGLKFMVYLQKENIIDESGMPKERFSAEFPKEGPSILRIQQVVRGDSAAYFCASSPREDYGYTFGSGTRLTVV.

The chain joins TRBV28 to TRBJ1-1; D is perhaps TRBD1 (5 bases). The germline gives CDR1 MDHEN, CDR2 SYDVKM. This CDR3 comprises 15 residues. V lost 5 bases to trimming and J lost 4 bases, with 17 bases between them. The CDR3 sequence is CASSRGGEVRTEAFF. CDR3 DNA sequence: TGTGCCAGCAGTAGGGGCGGGGAGGTCCGCACTGAAGCTTTCTTT.

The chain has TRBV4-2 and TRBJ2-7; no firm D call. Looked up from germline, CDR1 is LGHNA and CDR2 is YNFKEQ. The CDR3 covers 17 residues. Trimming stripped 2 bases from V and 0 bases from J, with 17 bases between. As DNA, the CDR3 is TGTGCCAGCAGCCAAACGATCCCGCGCCTTCTCTCCTACGAGCAGTACTTC. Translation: CASSQTIPRLLSYEQYF.

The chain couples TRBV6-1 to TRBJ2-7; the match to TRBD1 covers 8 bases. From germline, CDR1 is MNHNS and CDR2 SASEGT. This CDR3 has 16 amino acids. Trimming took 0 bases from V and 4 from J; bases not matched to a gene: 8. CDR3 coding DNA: TGTGCCAGCAGTGAAGCGATTAGGACAGGGAGGTACGAGCAGTACTTC. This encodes CASSEAIRTGRYEQYF.

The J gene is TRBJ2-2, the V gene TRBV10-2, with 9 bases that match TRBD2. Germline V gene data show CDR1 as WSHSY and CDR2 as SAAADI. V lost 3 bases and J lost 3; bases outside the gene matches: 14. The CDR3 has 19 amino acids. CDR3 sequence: CASSDRFDSSGTYTGELFF. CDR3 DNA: TGCGCCAGCAGTGACCGCTTCGACTCTAGCGGGACATACACCGGGGAGCTGTTTTTT.

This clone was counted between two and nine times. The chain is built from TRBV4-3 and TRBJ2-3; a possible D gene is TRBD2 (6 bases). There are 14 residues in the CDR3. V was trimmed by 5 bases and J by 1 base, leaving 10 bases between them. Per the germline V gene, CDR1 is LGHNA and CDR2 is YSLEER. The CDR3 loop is CASSVGTGTDTQYF. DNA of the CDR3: TGCGCCAGCAGCGTGGGGACTGGCACAGATACGCAGTATTTT.

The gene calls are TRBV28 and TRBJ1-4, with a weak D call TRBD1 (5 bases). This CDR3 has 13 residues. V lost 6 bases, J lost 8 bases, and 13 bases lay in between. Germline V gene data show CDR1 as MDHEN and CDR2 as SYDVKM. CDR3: CASSIPPGEKLFF. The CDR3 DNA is TGTGCCAGCAGCATACCCCCAGGGGAAAAACTGTTTTTT.

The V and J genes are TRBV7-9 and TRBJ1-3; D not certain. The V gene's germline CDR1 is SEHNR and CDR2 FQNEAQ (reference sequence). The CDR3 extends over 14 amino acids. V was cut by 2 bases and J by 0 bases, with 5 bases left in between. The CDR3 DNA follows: TGTGCCAGCAGCTTAAGCATCTCTGGAAACACCATATATTTT. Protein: CASSLSISGNTIYF.

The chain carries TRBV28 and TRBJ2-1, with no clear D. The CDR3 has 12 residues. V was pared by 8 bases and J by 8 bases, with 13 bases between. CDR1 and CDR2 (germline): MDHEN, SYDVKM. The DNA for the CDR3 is TGTGCCAGCTGGTCTAGTATCGATGAGCAGTTCTTC. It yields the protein CASWSSIDEQFF.

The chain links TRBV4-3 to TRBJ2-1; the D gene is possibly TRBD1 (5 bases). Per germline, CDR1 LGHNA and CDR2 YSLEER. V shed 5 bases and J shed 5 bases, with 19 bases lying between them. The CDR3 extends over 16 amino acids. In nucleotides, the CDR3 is TGCGCCAGCAGCTACAGGATAAGGGCGAAAGACAATGAGCAGTTCTTC. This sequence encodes CASSYRIRAKDNEQFF.

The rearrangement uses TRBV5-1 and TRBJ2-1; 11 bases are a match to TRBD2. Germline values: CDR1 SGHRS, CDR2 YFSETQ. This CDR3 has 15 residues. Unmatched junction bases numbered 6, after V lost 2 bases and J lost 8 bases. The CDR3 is CASSLTTSGTDEQFF. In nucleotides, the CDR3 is TGCGCCAGCAGCTTAACGACTAGCGGGACCGATGAGCAGTTCTTC.